This T cell receptor (beta chain) was identified during a study of shared clonotypes between healthy human individuals. Naive CD8 populations comprised CD45RO-negative cells positively selected for CCR7, excluding terminally differentiated effector memory CD45RA+ cells. The CDR3 loop spans 17 amino acids. The V end lost 4 bases, the J end lost 3 bases, and 18 bases lay between the germline ends. Germline V gives CDR1 WNHNN, CDR2 SYGVQD (reference sequence). The method was immunoSEQ multiplex PCR; TCRdb's version includes in-frame clones alone and lacks a portion of them. The sample has millions of clones, roughly 95% seen once.

Sequencing used naive CD8+ T cells sorted from blood. The clonotype comes from a man younger than 35 in good health. The chain uses TRBV10-1 and TRBJ2-2; either TRBD1 or TRBD2 may fit D (6 bases each). CDR3 protein: CASSGGTLKGDTGELFF. CDR3 DNA: TGCGCCAGCAGTGGCGGGACACTCAAAGGGGACACCGGGGAGCTGTTTTTT.